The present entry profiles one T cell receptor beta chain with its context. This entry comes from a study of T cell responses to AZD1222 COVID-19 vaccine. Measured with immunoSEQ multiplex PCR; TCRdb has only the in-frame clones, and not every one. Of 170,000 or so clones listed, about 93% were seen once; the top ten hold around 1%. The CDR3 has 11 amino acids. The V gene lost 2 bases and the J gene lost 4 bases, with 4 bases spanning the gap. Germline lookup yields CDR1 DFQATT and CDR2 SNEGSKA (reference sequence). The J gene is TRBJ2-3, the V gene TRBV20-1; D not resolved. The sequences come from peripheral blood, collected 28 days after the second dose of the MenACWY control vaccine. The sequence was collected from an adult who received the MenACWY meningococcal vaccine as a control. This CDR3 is CSARRADTQYF. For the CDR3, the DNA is TGCAGTGCTAGAAGGGCAGATACGCAGTATTTT.